The text below deals with one T cell receptor (beta chain). Its antigen is currently not known. Base quality data are lacking; no much larger clone is found one base away. Libraries were prepared through the immunoSEQ multiplex PCR assay. Rearranged TCR beta chain sequences were amplified with the hsTCRB Kit following the manufacturer's protocol. An Illumina MiSeq was used to sequence the TCRB libraries. Under the source paper's analysis protocol: The proprietary platform of the kit vendor was used for demultiplexing, trimming and gene mapping. Held by TCRdb, this immuneACCESS table contains in-frame sequences only and omits some clones. Under half of the omission traces to an unresolved V gene where checked; the cause of the rest is unknown. From that table come the V and J calls and clone size; the DNA was used to work out D and trimming. The sample includes over 55,000 clones, with approximately 89% observed a single time. The ten largest clonotypes hold less than 2% of the sample.

What this sample's time point label stands for: week 11, during vaccination. Each vaccine dose was 300 ug of a 20-mer mutant IDH1 peptide in Montanide, given subcutaneously with topical imiquimod. The donors had newly diagnosed IDH1-mutant astrocytomas of WHO grade 3 or 4 that showed loss of nuclear ATRX. The samples were drawn from NOA16, a multicentre, single-arm, open-label phase I trial in Germany that tested a mutant IDH1 peptide vaccine in humans for the first time. Genomic DNA for TCRB sequencing was extracted from EDTA blood using the DNeasy Blood and Tissue Kit. The data stem from a study of a mutant IDH1 vaccine in newly diagnosed glioma (dated by TCRdb to the early 2020s). For the wider study: Eight vaccinations were administered to patients in weeks 1, 3, 5, 7, 11, 15, 19 and 23, corresponding to visits V03 through V10. In the chemotherapy-containing groups, vaccination started alongside temozolomide cycles, whereas in patients who had radiotherapy alone it started 4-6 weeks after radiotherapy. The approximately 29 treated patients were approximately 62% male and roughly 40% female, with a mean age of 40.4 years. Before enrollment, patients had received standard therapy of radiotherapy alone, temozolomide alone, or radiochemotherapy with temozolomide; most received the combination. Peripheral blood was collected at six visits: V03 (baseline), V05, V07, V10, V12 and V13. Longitudinal TCRB deep sequencing was performed for about two dozen treated patients wherever samples were available for exploratory analyses.

On the study overall, not on this receptor specifically: PBMC samples for TCRB deep sequencing were selected based on availability. Vaccine-induced immune responses across multiple MHC alleles were detected in 90% to 95% of patients. Changes in the top peripheral T cell clonotypes picked up by TCRB sequencing did not appear to be linked to pseudoprogression. It was noted by the authors that analyses of patient blood samples could not be reproduced owing to sample limitations.

The CDR3 has 14 amino acids, counting the end cysteine and phenylalanine. Of the read, only the CDR3 DNA is kept; its 42 bases are in frame from base 1. CDR1 and CDR2, looked up from the germline V gene, are SGHRS and YFSETQ. V trim: 5 bases; J trim: 2 bases; unmatched bases: 6. The specimen was PBMCs, collected from a glioma patient whose treatment included an IDH1 peptide vaccine. The sequence links TRBV5-1 to TRBJ1-2, with 7 middle bases fitting TRBD1. The receptor comes from a man aged 40-50 years with glioma. The CDR3 is CASRHPDRNYGYTF. The DNA is as follows: TGCGCCAGCAGACACCCGGACAGGAACTATGGCTACACCTTC.